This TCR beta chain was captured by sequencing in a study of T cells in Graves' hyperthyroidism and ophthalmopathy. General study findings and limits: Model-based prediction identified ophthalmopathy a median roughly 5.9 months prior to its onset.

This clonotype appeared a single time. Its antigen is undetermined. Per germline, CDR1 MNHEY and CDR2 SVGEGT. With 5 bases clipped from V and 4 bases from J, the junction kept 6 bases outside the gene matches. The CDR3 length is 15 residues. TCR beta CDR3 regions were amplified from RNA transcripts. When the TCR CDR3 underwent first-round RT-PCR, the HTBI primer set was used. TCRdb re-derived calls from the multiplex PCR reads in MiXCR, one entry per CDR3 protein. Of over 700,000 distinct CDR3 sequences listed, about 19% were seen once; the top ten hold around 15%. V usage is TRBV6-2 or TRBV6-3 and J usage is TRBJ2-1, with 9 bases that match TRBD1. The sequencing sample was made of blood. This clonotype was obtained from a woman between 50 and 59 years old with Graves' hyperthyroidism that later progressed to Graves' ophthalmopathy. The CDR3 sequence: CASSGDREVYNEQFF. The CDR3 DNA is TGTGCCAGCAGTGGGGACAGGGAGGTTTACAATGAGCAGTTCTTC.